The T cell receptor beta chain described here comes from a study of control samples from healthy donors and cancer patients. The repertoire was sequenced with immunoSEQ multiplex PCR; TCRdb's copy has only in-frame clones and lacks some. The sample carries some 170,000 clones, 96% recorded once. Looked up from germline, CDR1 is SGDLS and CDR2 is YYNGEE. Trimming cost V 2 bases and J 7 bases, with 12 bases left between them. The CDR3 loop spans 13 amino acids. This sequence was found in a woman in her 30s in good health. The chain is built from TRBV9 and TRBJ2-5; the D is unclear. What was sequenced was blood. CDR3 in DNA: TGTGCCAGCAGCGTTTCAGAGTTCGGGACCCAGTACTTC. It encodes CASSVSEFGTQYF.